This record looks at one T cell receptor (beta chain) sequence and its context. Sequencing used immunoSEQ multiplex PCR; TCRdb keeps in-frame clones, though not all of them. Among 160,000 or so clones listed, more than 75% were seen once. This specimen belongs to a study of blood T cell repertoires in COVID-19. The study recruited people aged about 18 to 95 years across 20 to 30 US areas. Germline CDR1 is SQVTM and CDR2 is ANQGSEA. CDR3 length equals 14 residues. The V gene end was trimmed by 6 bases and the J gene end by 2 bases; junction bases not matched to a gene: 7. The origin of this receptor is a human donor with acute COVID-19. The donor label of this sample is uncertain. The chain has TRBV29-1 and TRBJ2-1, with 7 nucleotides matching TRBD2. The source material was PBMCs or T cells enriched from blood (not recorded which). The CDR3 DNA reads TGCAGCGTGGCGAGCGGGGACCCCTACAATGAGCAGTTCTTC. Encoded protein: CSVASGDPYNEQFF.